These 8 T cell receptor beta chains came from one sample sequenced in a study of shared clonotypes between healthy human individuals. Some clones are missing from TCRdb's copy, which holds only in-frame ones; the method was immunoSEQ multiplex PCR. The sample lists about 960,000 clones, 70% to 85% seen once, with around 1.5% in the top ten. Source material: memory CD4+ T cells sorted from blood. The subset: CD45RA-negative fraction. These receptors all come from a man aged 18 to 30 in good health.

V usage is TRBV29-1 and J usage is TRBJ2-7; 9 bases are shared with TRBD2. The germline CDR1 and CDR2 sequences are SQVTM and ANQGSEA. Trimming removed 4 bases from V and 5 bases from J; junction bases left unmatched: 9. The CDR3 sequence is 14 residues long. The CDR3 DNA is TGCAGCGTTGCTCCGCGGGAGGGCCTGGACGAGCAGTACTTC. Its protein product is CSVAPREGLDEQYF.

This clone came up a few times. The sample holds other DNA sequences that translate to the same CDR3. The chain employs TRBV5-4 and TRBJ2-5; D is uncertain. V was shortened by 0 bases and J by 4 bases, with 7 bases between the two germline ends. There are 13 residues in the CDR3. Germline V gene sequence: CDR1 SGHNT, CDR2 YYREEE (reference sequence). DNA of the CDR3: TGTGCCAGCAGCTTGGTCCTCGGAGAGACCCAGTACTTC. Translation: CASSLVLGETQYF.

This clone was seen only once. The chain employs TRBV18 and TRBJ2-1; 7 positions match TRBD1. J gave up 7 bases and V 1 base, and 4 bases lay outside the gene matches. Germline V gene lookup returns CDR1 KGHSH and CDR2 LQKENI. The CDR3 is 14 amino acids. The CDR3 bases are TGTGCCAGCTCACCACAGGGGGCGCAAAATGAGCAGTTCTTC. Encoded protein: CASSPQGAQNEQFF.

CDR3 bases: TGTGCCAGCAGCTTAGTCATGGGTGCTTTGAACACTGAAGCTTTCTTT. This translates into CASSLVMGALNTEAFF. J is TRBJ1-1 and V is TRBV7-6; D gene uncertain. This CDR3 is built from 16 residues. V was cut by 1 base and J by 0 bases, with 12 bases left in between. The V gene's germline CDR1 is SGHVS and CDR2 FNYEAQ.

The chain uses TRBV5-6 and TRBJ2-1, with D maybe TRBD1 (6 bases). The CDR3 consists of 12 residues. Germline lookup yields CDR1 SGHDT and CDR2 YYEEEE. V lost 3 bases and J 11 bases, leaving 12 bases between the germline ends. CDR3 in amino acids: CASSSLQGKQFF. CDR3 nucleotide sequence: TGTGCCAGCAGCTCTCTCCAGGGGAAGCAGTTCTTC.

The gene calls are TRBV4-1 and TRBJ1-2; tentative D call: TRBD1 (6 bases). This CDR3 region has 14 residues. Trimming pared 1 base from V and 4 bases from J, leaving 10 bases between. The germline V gene encodes CDR1 MGHRA and CDR2 YSYEKL. CDR3 sequence (DNA): TGCGCCAGCAGCCAAGCCGGGACAAGCTATGGCTACACCTTC. Translating gives CASSQAGTSYGYTF.

The chain couples TRBV18 to TRBJ2-6; D gene ambiguous. Germline values: CDR1 KGHSH, CDR2 LQKENI. V lost 6 bases, J lost 0 bases, and 12 bases lay in between. This CDR3 region has 16 residues. CDR3 sequence (DNA): TGTGCCAGCTCCCCAGGTAGGGACTCTGGGGCCAACGTCCTGACTTTC. Translation: CASSPGRDSGANVLTF.

As to this clone: The same CDR3 is also encoded by other DNA sequences in this sample. The CDR3, as DNA: TGCGCCAGCAGCTTGGACAGGGGACCCTACGAGCAGTACTTC. Amino acids: CASSLDRGPYEQYF. The rearrangement uses TRBV5-1 and TRBJ2-7, with TRBD1 identical over 7 bases. Losses at the gene ends were 0 bases for V and 2 bases for J; bases not matched to a gene: 2. This CDR3 comprises 14 residues. Germline loops: CDR1 SGHRS, CDR2 YFSETQ.